This T cell receptor (beta chain) was identified in a study of T cell responses to AZD1222 COVID-19 vaccine. Study-level findings and limits: Two AZD1222 administrations were followed by greater Spike-specific TCR breadth and depth. CD4 TCRs covered the whole spike, strongest at regions 160-218 and 743-854. Baseline antibody screening turned up just a handful of seropositive AZD1222 recipients.

The analysis combined second doses at about 4 or about 12 weeks. As concerns this clone: Its specificity is not known.

Produced via immunoSEQ multiplex PCR; TCRdb's table is partial and in-frame only. The sample records tens of thousands of clones, roughly 89% being singletons. The TCR comes from an adult who received the AZD1222 COVID-19 vaccine. The sample in question was peripheral blood, obtained 28 days after the second AZD1222 dose.

The CDR3 nucleotides read TGTGCCAGCAGTTTACCCGACAGGGGCCGAGAAGCTTTCTTT. The encoded protein is CASSLPDRGREAFF. The J gene is TRBJ1-1, the V gene TRBV28; TRBD1 aligns across 8 bases. This CDR3 is built from 14 residues. Trimming removed 2 bases from V and 8 bases from J; junction bases left unmatched: 7. Germline V gene data show CDR1 as MDHEN and CDR2 as SYDVKM.